This T cell receptor (beta chain) was observed in a study of shared clonotypes between healthy human individuals. As concerns this clone: Its cognate antigen is unknown.

Findings and caveats of the study: Clonotype sharing among donors was thought likely to change with sequencing depth.

Germline values: CDR1 SGHRS, CDR2 YFSETQ. The CDR3 is 14 residues long. V shed 6 bases and J shed 5 bases, with 15 bases lying between them. TCRdb's copy holds only in-frame clones and misses some; the assay was immunoSEQ multiplex PCR. The repertoire has 1,400,000 or so clones, roughly 98.5% of them found once; the top ten carry around 0.38%. The sequenced material came from naive CD4+ T cells sorted from blood. Subset described: CD45RA+ positively selected. The sequence was collected from a man between 25 and 39 years old in good health. The genes are TRBV5-1 and TRBJ2-1; D gene ambiguous. The CDR3 loop is CASTPGSYNNEQFF. In DNA, the CDR3 is TGCGCCAGCACCCCCGGCAGCTACAACAATGAGCAGTTCTTC. The complete variable domain, with remaining parts taken from reference TRBV5-1 and TRBJ2-1, reads KAGVTQTPRYLIKTRGQQVTLSCSPISGHRSVSWYQQTPGQGLQFLFEYFSETQRNKGNFPGRFSGRQFSNSRSEMNVSTLELGDSALYLCASTPGSYNNEQFFGPGTRLTVL.